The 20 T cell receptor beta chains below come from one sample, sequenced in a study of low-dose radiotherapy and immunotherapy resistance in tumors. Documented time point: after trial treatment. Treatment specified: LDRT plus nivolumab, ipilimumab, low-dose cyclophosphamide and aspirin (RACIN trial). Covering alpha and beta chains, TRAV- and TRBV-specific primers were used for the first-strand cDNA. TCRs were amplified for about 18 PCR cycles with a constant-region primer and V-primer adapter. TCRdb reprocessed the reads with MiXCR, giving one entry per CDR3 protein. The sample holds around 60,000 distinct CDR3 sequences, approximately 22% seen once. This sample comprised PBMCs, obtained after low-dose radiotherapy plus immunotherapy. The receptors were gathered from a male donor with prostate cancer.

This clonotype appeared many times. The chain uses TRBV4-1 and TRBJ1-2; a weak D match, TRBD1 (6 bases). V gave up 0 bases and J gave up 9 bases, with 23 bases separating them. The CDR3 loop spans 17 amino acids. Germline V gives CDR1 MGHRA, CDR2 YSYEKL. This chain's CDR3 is CASSQERPSQGRSRYTF. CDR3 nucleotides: TGCGCCAGCAGCCAAGAACGGCCCAGCCAGGGGAGGAGTCGCTACACCTTC.

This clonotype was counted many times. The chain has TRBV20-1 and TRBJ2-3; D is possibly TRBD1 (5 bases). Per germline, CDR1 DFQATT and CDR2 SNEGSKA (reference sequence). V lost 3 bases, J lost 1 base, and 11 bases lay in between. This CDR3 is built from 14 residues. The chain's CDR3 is CSASSSGRTDTQYF. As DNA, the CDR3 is TGCAGTGCTAGTTCATCAGGGCGCACAGATACGCAGTATTTT.

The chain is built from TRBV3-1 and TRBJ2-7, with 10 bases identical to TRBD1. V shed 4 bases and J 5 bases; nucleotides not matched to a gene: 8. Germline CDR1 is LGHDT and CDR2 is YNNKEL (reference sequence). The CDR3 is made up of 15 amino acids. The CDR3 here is CASSPPGQGVNEQYF. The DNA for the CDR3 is TGTGCCAGCAGCCCCCCAGGACAGGGGGTCAACGAGCAGTACTTC.

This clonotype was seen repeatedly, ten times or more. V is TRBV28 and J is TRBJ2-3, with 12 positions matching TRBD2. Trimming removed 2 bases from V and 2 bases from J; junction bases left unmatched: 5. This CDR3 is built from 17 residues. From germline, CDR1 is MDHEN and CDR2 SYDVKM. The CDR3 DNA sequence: TGTGCCAGCAGTTTACGACTAGCGGGAGTTGTCACAGATACGCAGTATTTT. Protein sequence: CASSLRLAGVVTDTQYF.

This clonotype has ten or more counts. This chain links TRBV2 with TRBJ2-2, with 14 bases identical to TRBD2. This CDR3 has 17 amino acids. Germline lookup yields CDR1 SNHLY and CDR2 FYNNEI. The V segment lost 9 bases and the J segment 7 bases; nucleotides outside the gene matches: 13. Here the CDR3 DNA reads TGTGCCAGATCCGGACTAGCGGGGGGCCGGGCCCACGGGGAGCTGTTTTTT. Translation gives CARSGLAGGRAHGELFF.

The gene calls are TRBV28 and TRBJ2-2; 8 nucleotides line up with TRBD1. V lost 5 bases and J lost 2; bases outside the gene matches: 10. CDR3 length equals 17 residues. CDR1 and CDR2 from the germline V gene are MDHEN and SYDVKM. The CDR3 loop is CASSLMRDRLNTGELFF. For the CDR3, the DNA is TGTGCCAGCAGTCTTATGCGGGACAGGCTTAACACCGGGGAGCTGTTTTTT.

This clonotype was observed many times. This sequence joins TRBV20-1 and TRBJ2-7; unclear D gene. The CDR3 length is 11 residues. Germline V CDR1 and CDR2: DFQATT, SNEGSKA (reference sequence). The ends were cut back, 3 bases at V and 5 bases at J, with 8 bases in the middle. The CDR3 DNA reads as TGCAGTGCTAGGCTACTCCACGAGCAGTACTTC. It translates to CSARLLHEQYF.

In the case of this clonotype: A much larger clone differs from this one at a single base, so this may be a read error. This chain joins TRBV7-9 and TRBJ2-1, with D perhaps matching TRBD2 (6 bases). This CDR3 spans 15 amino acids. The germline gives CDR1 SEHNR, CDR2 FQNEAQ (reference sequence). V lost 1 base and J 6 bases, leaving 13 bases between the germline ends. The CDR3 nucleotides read TGTGCCAGCAGCTTAGGGAGGGGCCGGTTCAATGAGCAGTTCTTC. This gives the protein CASSLGRGRFNEQFF.

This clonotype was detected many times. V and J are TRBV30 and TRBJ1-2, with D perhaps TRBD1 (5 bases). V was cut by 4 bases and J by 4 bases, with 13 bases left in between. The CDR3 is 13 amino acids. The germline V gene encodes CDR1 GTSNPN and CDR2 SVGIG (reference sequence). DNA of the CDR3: TGTGCCTGGAACGGGGGGGGAGTCTATGGCTACACCTTC. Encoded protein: CAWNGGGVYGYTF. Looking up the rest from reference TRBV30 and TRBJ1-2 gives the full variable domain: SQTIHQWPATLVQPVGSPLSLECTVEGTSNPNLYWYRQAAGRGLQLLFYSVGIGQISSEVPQNLSASRPQDRQFILSSKKLLLSDSGFYLCAWNGGGVYGYTFGSGTRLTVV.

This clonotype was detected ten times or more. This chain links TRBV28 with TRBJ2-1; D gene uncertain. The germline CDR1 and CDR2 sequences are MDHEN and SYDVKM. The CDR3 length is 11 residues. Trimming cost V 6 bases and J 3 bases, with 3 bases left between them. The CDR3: CASRVYNEQFF. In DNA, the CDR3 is TGTGCCAGCAGAGTCTACAATGAGCAGTTCTTC.

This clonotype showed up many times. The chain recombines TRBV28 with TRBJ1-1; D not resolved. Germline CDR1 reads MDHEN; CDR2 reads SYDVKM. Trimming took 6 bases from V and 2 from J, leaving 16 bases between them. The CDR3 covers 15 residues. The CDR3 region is CASRRPGPGNTEAFF. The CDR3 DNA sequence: TGTGCCAGCAGGAGACCGGGCCCCGGAAACACTGAAGCTTTCTTT.

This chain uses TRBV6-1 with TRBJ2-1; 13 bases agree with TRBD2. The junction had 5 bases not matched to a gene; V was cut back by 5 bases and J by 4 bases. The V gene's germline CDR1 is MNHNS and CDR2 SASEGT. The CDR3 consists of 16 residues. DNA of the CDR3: TGTGCCAGCAGTTACGGGACTAGCGGGATTTACAATGAGCAGTTCTTC. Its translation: CASSYGTSGIYNEQFF.

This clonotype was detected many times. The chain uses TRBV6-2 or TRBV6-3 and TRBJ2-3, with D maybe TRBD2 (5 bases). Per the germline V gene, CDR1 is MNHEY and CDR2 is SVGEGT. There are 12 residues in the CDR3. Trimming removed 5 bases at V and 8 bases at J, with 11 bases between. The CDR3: CASSGAVGTQYF. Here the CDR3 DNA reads TGTGCCAGCAGTGGAGCGGTGGGTACGCAGTATTTT.

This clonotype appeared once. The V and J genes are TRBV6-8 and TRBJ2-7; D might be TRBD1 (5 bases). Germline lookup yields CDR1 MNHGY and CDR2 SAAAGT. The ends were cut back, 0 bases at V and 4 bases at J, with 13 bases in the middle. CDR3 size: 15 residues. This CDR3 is CASSYSPVTEYEQYF. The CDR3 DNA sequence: TGTGCCAGCAGTTACTCCCCGGTGACAGAGTACGAGCAGTACTTC.

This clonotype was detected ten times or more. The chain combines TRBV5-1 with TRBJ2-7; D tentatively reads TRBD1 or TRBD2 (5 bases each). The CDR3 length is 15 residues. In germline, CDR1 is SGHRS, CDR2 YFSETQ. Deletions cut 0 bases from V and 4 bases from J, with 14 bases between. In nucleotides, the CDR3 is TGCGCCAGCAGCTTGGAGGTCGGGACCTTGTACGAGCAGTACTTC. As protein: CASSLEVGTLYEQYF.

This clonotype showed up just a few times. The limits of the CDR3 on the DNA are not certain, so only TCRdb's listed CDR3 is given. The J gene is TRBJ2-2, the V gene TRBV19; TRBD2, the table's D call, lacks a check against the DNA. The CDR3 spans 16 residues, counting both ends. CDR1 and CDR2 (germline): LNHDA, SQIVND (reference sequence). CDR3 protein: CASKGLARNTGELFFF.

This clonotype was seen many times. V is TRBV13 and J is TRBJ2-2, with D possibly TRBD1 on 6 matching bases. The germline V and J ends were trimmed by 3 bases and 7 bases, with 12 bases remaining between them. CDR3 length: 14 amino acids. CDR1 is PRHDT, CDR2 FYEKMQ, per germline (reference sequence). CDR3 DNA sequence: TGTGCCAGCAGCTTGCAGGGGTCCGACGGGGAGCTGTTTTTT. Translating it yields CASSLQGSDGELFF.

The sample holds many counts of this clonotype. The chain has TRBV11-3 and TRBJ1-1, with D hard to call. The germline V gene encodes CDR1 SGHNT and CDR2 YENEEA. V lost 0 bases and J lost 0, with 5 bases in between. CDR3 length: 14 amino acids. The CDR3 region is CASSLDSMNTEAFF. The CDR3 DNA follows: TGTGCCAGCAGCTTAGACAGCATGAACACTGAAGCTTTCTTT.

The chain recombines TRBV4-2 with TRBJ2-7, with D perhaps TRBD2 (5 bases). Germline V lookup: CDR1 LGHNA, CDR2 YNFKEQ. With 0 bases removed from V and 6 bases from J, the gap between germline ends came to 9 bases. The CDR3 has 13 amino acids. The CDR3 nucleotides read TGTGCCAGCAGCCAAGAGTTGCGGGCCGAGCAGTACTTC. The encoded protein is CASSQELRAEQYF.

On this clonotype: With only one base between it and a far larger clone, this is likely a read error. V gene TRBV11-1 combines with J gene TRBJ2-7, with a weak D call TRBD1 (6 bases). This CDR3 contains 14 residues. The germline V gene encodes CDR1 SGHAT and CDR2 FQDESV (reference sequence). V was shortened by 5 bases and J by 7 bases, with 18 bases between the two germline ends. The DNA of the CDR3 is TGTGCCAGCAGCCCCCTGGGGGCCTACAATGAGCAGTACTTC. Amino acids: CASSPLGAYNEQYF.